This T cell receptor beta chain appears in the sequencing data of a study of T cell repertoires in aging, cancer and after chemotherapy. Background on the study: Donor ages fell into six groups from 30 or younger up to 70 or older. Pre- and post-chemotherapy samples were paired from glioblastoma patients treated with temozolomide-based therapy.

A mixed TRB-A/B primer pool amplified rearranged TRB by multiplex touch-down PCR. TCRdb passed the multiplex PCR reads through MiXCR, listing each CDR3 protein once. The table includes a few thousand distinct CDR3 sequences, 24% detected once. To note about this clonotype: What it binds is unknown.

Whole-study results and caveats: Healthy donors lost TCR diversity with age mainly through richness, cancer patients through richness and evenness.

The template was genomic DNA from peripheral blood, not RNA. The receptor's source is a human donor with a solid tumor. The sequenced material came from blood.

The CDR3 sequence is CASSYGGGTSEAFF. For the CDR3, the DNA is TGTGCCAGCAGTTACGGCGGGGGCACCTCCGAAGCTTTCTTT. J is TRBJ1-1 and V is TRBV6-5; D is possibly TRBD1 (6 bases). The CDR3 loop spans 14 amino acids. Germline V gene lookup returns CDR1 MNHEY and CDR2 SVGAGI. Trimming cost V 2 bases and J 8 bases, with 15 bases left between them.